This T cell receptor (beta chain) stems from a study of T cell responses to AZD1222 COVID-19 vaccine. Across the study: Second-dose intervals of approximately 4 or approximately 12 weeks were pooled. Study results and limitations: Clonal diversity was possibly underestimated, and white British individuals and females predominated among donors.

As concerns this clone: Its target is not known.

Clones were sequenced by immunoSEQ multiplex PCR, and TCRdb holds only the in-frame ones, with some missing. The sample holds around 160,000 clones, roughly nine tenths seen once. The junction had 6 bases not matched to a gene; V was cut back by 2 bases and J by 3 bases. In germline, CDR1 is LGHNA, CDR2 YSLEER. The CDR3 consists of 15 residues. The sequence was obtained from an adult in good health. This specimen consisted of peripheral blood, obtained on day 0 of AZD1222 vaccination. This chain links TRBV4-3 with TRBJ2-7; 8 bases are shared with TRBD2. As DNA, the CDR3 is TGCGCCAGCAGCCAAAAACTAGCGGCAAGCTACGAGCAGTACTTC. Amino acid sequence: CASSQKLAASYEQYF.